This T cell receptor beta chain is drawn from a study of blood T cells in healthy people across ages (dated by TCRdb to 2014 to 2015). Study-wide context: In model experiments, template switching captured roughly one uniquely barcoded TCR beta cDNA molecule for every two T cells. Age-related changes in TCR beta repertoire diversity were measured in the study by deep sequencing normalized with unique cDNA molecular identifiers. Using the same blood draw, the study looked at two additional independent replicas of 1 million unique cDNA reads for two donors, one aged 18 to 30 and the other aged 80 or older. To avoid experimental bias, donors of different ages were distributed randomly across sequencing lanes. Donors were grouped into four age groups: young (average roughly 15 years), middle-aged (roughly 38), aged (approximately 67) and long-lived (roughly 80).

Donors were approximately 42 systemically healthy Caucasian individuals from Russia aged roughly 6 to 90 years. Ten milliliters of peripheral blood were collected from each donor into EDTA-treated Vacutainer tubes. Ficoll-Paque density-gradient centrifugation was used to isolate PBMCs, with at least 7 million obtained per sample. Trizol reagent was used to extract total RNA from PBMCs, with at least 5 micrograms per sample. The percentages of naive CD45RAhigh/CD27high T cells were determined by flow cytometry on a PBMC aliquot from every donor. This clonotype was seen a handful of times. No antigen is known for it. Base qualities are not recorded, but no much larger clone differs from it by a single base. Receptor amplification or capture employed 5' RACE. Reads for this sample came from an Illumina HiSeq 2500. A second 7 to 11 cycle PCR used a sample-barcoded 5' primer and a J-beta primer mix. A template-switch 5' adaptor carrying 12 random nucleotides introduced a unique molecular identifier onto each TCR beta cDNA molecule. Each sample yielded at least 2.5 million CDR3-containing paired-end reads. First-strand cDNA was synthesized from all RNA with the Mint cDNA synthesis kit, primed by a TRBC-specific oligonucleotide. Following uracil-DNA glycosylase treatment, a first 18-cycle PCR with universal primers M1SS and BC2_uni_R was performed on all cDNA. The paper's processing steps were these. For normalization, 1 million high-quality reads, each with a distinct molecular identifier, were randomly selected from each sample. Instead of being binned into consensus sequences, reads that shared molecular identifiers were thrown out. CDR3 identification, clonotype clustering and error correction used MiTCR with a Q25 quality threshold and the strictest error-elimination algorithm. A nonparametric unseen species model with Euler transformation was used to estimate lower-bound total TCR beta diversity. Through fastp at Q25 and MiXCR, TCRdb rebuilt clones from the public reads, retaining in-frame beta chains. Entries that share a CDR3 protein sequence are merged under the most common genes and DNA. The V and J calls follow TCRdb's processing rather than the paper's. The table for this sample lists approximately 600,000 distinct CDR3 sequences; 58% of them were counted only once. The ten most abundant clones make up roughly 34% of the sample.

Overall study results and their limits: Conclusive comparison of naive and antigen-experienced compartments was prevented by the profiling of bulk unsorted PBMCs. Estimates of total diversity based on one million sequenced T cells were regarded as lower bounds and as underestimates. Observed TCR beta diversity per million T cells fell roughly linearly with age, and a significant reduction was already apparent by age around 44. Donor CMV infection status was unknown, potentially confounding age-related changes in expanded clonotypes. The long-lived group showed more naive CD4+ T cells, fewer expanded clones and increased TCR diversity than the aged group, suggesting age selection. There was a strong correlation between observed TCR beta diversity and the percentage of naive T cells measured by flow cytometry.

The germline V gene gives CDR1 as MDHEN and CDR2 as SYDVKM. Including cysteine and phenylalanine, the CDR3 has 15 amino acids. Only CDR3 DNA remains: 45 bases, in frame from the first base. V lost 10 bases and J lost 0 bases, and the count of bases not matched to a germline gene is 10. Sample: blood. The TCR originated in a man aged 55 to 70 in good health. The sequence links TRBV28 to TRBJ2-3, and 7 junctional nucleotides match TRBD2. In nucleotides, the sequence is TGTGCCACCCACGGGAGCGGGACGAGCACAGATACGCAGTATTTT. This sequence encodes CATHGSGTSTDTQYF.